A single sample gave rise to the 10 T cell receptor beta chains below, sequenced in a study of Graves' ophthalmopathy and Graves' hyperthyroidism. Amplified TCR beta CDR3 regions were obtained using RNA transcripts as template. Second-round multiplex PCR came after first-round RT-PCR with HTBI primers. TCRdb reprocessed the multiplex PCR reads via MiXCR and lists one record per CDR3 protein. Altogether about 390,000 distinct CDR3 sequences are present, 15% to 20% being singletons, with the ten largest covering 2.4%. Sequencing was performed on peripheral blood. The source of these receptors is an adult woman with stable Graves' hyperthyroidism.

This clonotype was observed many times. The rearrangement uses TRBV28 and TRBJ1-5, with no clear D. The germline V gene has CDR1 MDHEN and CDR2 SYDVKM. The CDR3 contains 13 residues. V was pared by 3 bases and J by 5 bases, with 8 bases between. The CDR3 DNA is TGTGCCAGCAGTTTGGCGGAATATCAGCCCCAGCATTTT. Encoded protein: CASSLAEYQPQHF.

This clonotype was detected ten times or more. The V call is TRBV20-1, the J call TRBJ1-1; no firm D call. The V end lost 0 bases, the J end lost 3 bases, and 17 bases lay between the germline ends. The CDR3 runs to 16 residues. Germline V lookup: CDR1 DFQATT, CDR2 SNEGSKA (reference sequence). CDR3: CSARDGEKGRDTEAFF. The CDR3 nucleotides read TGCAGTGCTAGAGACGGGGAGAAAGGGCGCGACACTGAAGCTTTCTTT.

This chain uses TRBV2 with TRBJ2-5; D uncertain. The germline gives CDR1 SNHLY, CDR2 FYNNEI. The CDR3 consists of 14 residues. Between the trimmed V and J ends, which lost 3 bases and 5 bases, there was a span of 13 bases. CDR3 nucleotides: TGTGCCAGCAGTGATTTCCCGGGCAGGGAGACCCAGTACTTC. This translates into CASSDFPGRETQYF.

This rearrangement joins TRBV28 to TRBJ1-6; D ambiguous. This CDR3 has 16 amino acids. Germline V gene data show CDR1 as MDHEN and CDR2 as SYDVKM. V lost 8 bases to trimming and J lost 5 bases, with 19 bases between them. As DNA, the CDR3 is TGTGCCAGCGTGGGTCCGGATCGAGAAAATAATTCACCCCTCCACTTT. It specifies CASVGPDRENNSPLHF.

In regard to this clonotype: The conserved phenylalanine or tryptophan normally closing the CDR3 is absent here, so this likely arose from a read error. CDR3 sequence reads: CACSSGHTEAFV. Written as DNA, the CDR3 is TGTGCCTGCAGTTCCGGGCACACTGAAGCTTTCGTT. This chain links TRBV6-2 or TRBV6-3 with TRBJ1-1; D ambiguous. The CDR3 extends over 12 amino acids. Per germline, CDR1 MNHEY and CDR2 SVGEGT.

The sample holds many counts of this clonotype. V and J are TRBV19 and TRBJ1-5, with 9 bases identical to TRBD1. J lost 2 bases, V lost 3 bases, and 5 bases had no gene match. Germline V gene data show CDR1 as LNHDA and CDR2 as SQIVND (reference sequence). The CDR3 runs to 16 residues. The CDR3 nucleotides are TGTGCCAGTAGTATCCGGACAGGGGACGGCAATCAGCCCCAGCATTTT. Its translation is CASSIRTGDGNQPQHF. Filled out from reference TRBV19 and TRBJ1-5, the complete variable domain reads DGGITQSPKYLFRKEGQNVTLSCEQNLNHDAMYWYRQDPGQGLRLIYYSQIVNDFQKGDIAEGYSVSREKKESFPLTVTSAQKNPTAFYLCASSIRTGDGNQPQHFGDGTRLSIL.

This clonotype was recorded at least ten times. J is TRBJ2-5 and V is TRBV29-1, with 11 bases fitting TRBD2. Germline V gene lookup returns CDR1 SQVTM and CDR2 ANQGSEA. J gave up 4 bases and V 2 bases, and 3 bases lay outside the gene matches. CDR3 length: 14 residues. CDR3 DNA: TGCAGCGTTGAACCGGGGACTAGCGGAGAGACCCAGTACTTC. Encoded protein: CSVEPGTSGETQYF.

Many counts were recorded for this clonotype. This sequence joins TRBV20-1 and TRBJ1-2; tentatively, D is TRBD1 (5 bases). With 5 bases removed from V and 9 bases from J, the gap between germline ends came to 16 bases. Per germline, CDR1 DFQATT and CDR2 SNEGSKA (reference sequence). This CDR3 has 12 residues. CDR3 residues: CSAEGPTNRYTF. In nucleotides, the CDR3 is TGCAGTGCTGAGGGACCAACCAATCGCTACACCTTC.

The chain recombines TRBV9 with TRBJ2-7; TRBD1 matches 10 bases. The V segment lost 4 bases and the J segment 5 bases; nucleotides outside the gene matches: 9. The CDR3 consists of 15 residues. Germline CDR1 is SGDLS and CDR2 is YYNGEE. The CDR3 region is CASSTTGTGVHEQYF. CDR3 coding DNA: TGTGCCAGCAGCACGACCGGGACAGGGGTACACGAGCAGTACTTC. Drawing the rest from reference TRBV9 and TRBJ2-7, the complete variable domain is DSGVTQTPKHLITATGQRVTLRCSPRSGDLSVYWYQQSLDQGLQFLIQYYNGEERAKGNILERFSAQQFPDLHSELNLSSLELGDSALYFCASSTTGTGVHEQYFGPGTRLTVT.

In this sample, this clonotype turned up many times. V is TRBV7-2 and J is TRBJ2-7; D is tentatively TRBD1 or TRBD2 (5 bases each). Trimming removed 5 bases at V and 2 bases at J, with 19 bases between. Per the germline V gene, CDR1 is SGHTA and CDR2 is FQGNSA. This CDR3 region has 16 residues. Written as DNA, the CDR3 is TGTGCCAGCAGCCCTGTTATCGGGACGGCCACCTACGAGCAGTACTTC. This codes for CASSPVIGTATYEQYF.